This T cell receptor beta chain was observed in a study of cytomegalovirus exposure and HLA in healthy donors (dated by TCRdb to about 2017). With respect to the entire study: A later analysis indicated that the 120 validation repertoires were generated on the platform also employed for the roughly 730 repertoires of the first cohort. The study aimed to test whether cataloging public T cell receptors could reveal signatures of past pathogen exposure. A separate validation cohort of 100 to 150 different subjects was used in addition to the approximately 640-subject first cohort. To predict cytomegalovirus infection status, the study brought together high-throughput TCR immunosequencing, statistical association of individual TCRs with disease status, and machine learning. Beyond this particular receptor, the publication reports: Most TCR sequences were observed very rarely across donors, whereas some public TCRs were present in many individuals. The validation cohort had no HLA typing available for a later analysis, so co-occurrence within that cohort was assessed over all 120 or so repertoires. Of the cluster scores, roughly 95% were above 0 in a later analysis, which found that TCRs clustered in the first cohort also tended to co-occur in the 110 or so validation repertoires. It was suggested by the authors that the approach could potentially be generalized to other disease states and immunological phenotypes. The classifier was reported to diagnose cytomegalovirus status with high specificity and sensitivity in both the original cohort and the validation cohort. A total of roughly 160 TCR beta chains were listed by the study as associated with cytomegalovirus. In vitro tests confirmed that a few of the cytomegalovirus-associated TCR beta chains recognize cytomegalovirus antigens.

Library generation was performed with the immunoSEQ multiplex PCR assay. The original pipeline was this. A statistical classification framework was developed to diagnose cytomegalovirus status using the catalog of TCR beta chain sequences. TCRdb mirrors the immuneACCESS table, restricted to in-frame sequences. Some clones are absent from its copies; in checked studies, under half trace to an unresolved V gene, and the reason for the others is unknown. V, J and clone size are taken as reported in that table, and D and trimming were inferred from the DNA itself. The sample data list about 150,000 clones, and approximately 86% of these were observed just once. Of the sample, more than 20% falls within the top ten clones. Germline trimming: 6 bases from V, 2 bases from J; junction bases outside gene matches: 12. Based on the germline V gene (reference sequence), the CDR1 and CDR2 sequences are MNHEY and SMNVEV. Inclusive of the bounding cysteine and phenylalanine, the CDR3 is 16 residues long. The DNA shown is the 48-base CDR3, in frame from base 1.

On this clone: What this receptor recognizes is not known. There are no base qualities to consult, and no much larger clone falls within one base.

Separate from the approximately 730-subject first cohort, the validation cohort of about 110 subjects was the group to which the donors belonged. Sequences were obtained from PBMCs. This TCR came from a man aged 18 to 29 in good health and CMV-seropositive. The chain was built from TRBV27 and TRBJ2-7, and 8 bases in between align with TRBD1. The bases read TGTGCCAGCAGCCCGACTCAGGGGGCGCGCCCCTACGAGCAGTACTTC. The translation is CASSPTQGARPYEQYF.